The source of this TCR beta chain is a study of cytomegalovirus exposure and HLA in healthy donors. Study-level results: The authors later linked a missense DCLRE1C variant to TCR beta V- and J-gene trimming. Most observed TCR sequences were rare, whereas some public TCRs were detected in many donors.

Primers for the PCR totalled 60 Vbeta and 13 Jbeta. Profiled with immunoSEQ multiplex PCR; TCRdb holds only in-frame clones, not every one. This repertoire shows around 130,000 clones, around 8.5% found once; its top ten account for 5.5%. Only a few counts were recorded for this clone. Its antigen is unidentified. V was trimmed by 0 bases and J by 1 base, leaving 9 bases between them. Germline CDR1 is MGHRA and CDR2 is YSYEKL. The CDR3 is made up of 15 amino acids. This clonotype was obtained from a middle-aged man in good health and CMV-seronegative. The V and J genes are TRBV4-1 and TRBJ1-1; D is ambiguous. Sequencing was performed on PBMCs. The CDR3 sequence: CASSQERVGNTEAFF. CDR3 coding DNA: TGCGCCAGCAGCCAAGAGAGGGTGGGGAACACTGAAGCTTTCTTT.